These 30 T cell receptor beta chains came from one sample sequenced in a study of cytomegalovirus exposure and HLA in healthy donors. The PCR employed 60 Vbeta primers together with 13 Jbeta primers. Profiling relied on immunoSEQ multiplex PCR, and the TCRdb table lists in-frame clones only, not all of them. The table lists about 200,000 clones, 75% to 85% of them singletons. Sequenced input: PBMCs. The receptors stem from a woman aged 40 to 50 in good health and CMV-seronegative.

The chain recombines TRBV28 with TRBJ2-4; a possible D gene is TRBD1 (6 bases). The germline CDR1 and CDR2 sequences are MDHEN and SYDVKM. Trimming took off 5 bases at V and 0 bases at J, with 14 bases between the two ends. The CDR3 spans 16 residues. The CDR3 protein is CASSPQGNLAKNIQYF. CDR3 sequence (DNA): TGTGCCAGCAGTCCCCAGGGGAACTTAGCCAAAAACATTCAGTACTTC. Using reference TRBV28 and TRBJ2-4 for the parts outside the CDR3, the full variable domain is DVKVTQSSRYLVKRTGEKVFLECVQDMDHENMFWYRQDPGLGLRLIYFSYDVKMKEKGDIPEGYSVSREKKERFSLILESASTNQTSMYLCASSPQGNLAKNIQYFGAGTRLSVL.

V is TRBV5-1 and J is TRBJ2-3, with D perhaps matching TRBD1 (6 bases). Between the trimmed V and J ends, which lost 4 bases and 0 bases, there was a span of 12 bases. There are 15 residues in the CDR3. The V gene's germline CDR1 is SGHRS and CDR2 YFSETQ. This chain's CDR3 is CASSQQGSSTDTQYF. CDR3 bases: TGCGCCAGCAGCCAACAGGGTTCTAGCACAGATACGCAGTATTTT. Filled out from reference TRBV5-1 and TRBJ2-3, the complete variable domain reads KAGVTQTPRYLIKTRGQQVTLSCSPISGHRSVSWYQQTPGQGLQFLFEYFSETQRNKGNFPGRFSGRQFSNSRSEMNVSTLELGDSALYLCASSQQGSSTDTQYFGPGTRLTVL.

CDR3 amino acids: CAIREMTSGSFYEQYF. The CDR3 DNA is TGTGCCATCAGGGAGATGACTAGCGGGAGTTTCTACGAGCAGTACTTC. The chain is built from TRBV10-3 and TRBJ2-7; 12 bases are shared with TRBD2. Trimming cost V 6 bases and J 3 bases; bases outside gene matches: 9. Germline V gives CDR1 ENHRY, CDR2 SYGVKD. The CDR3 covers 16 residues.

The chain carries TRBV7-9 and TRBJ2-7; D possibly corresponds to TRBD2 (7 bases). Trimming shortened V by 4 bases and J by 0 bases, and 22 bases separated the two germline ends. The CDR3 consists of 18 residues. CDR1 is SEHNR and CDR2 is FQNEAQ in the germline V gene (reference sequence). CDR3 sequence reads: CASSSNRGLAVDSYEQYF. The CDR3 bases are TGTGCCAGCAGCTCCAATCGGGGGCTAGCGGTAGACTCCTACGAGCAGTACTTC.

This clone was found a few times. CDR3 nucleotide sequence: TGTGCCTGGATCTTCCAGGGGGCCGAGACCCAGTACTTC. Its protein is CAWIFQGAETQYF. V is TRBV30 and J is TRBJ2-5; TRBD1 agrees at 8 bases. Germline V CDR1 and CDR2: GTSNPN, SVGIG (reference sequence). The CDR3 spans 13 residues. With 4 bases clipped from V and 5 bases from J, the junction kept 6 bases outside the gene matches.

The gene calls are TRBV7-9 and TRBJ2-7; 9 positions agree with TRBD2. The germline V gene encodes CDR1 SEHNR and CDR2 FQNEAQ (reference sequence). V dropped 5 bases and J dropped 4; count of bases not matched to a gene: 9. This CDR3 comprises 15 residues. The CDR3 DNA is TGTGCCAGCAGCCCGAGACTAGCGGAGAGATACGAGCAGTACTTC. Translated, it gives CASSPRLAERYEQYF.

The CDR3 region has the DNA TGTGCCAGTTCCAAGATCGGAGGAGAGACCCAGTACTTC. Translation gives CASSKIGGETQYF. This rearrangement joins TRBV27 to TRBJ2-5, with a possible D match to TRBD2 (5 bases). This CDR3 region has 13 residues. V was clipped by 9 bases and J by 4 bases, with 15 bases between them. Germline V gene data show CDR1 as MNHEY and CDR2 as SMNVEV (reference sequence).

This clone was seen a few times. V gene TRBV6-5 combines with J gene TRBJ2-1; TRBD1 is a possible D gene (5 bases). Per germline, CDR1 MNHEY and CDR2 SVGAGI. The CDR3 is made up of 14 amino acids. V lost 7 bases and J 8 bases, leaving 18 bases between the germline ends. DNA for the CDR3: TGTGCCAGCACTCCCGTCCCAGGGTGGGATGAGCAGTTCTTC. Its protein is CASTPVPGWDEQFF.

This rearrangement joins TRBV6-5 to TRBJ2-2; 9 positions agree with TRBD1. V shed 6 bases, J shed 4 bases, and the junction held 3 bases outside the gene matches. The CDR3 spans 14 residues. Germline lookup yields CDR1 MNHEY and CDR2 SVGAGI. CDR3 protein: CASSRDRATGELFF. The CDR3 DNA reads as TGTGCCAGCAGCCGGGACAGGGCCACCGGGGAGCTGTTTTTT.

The V call is TRBV7-3, the J call TRBJ2-7, with 7 bases lining up with TRBD2. J lost 0 bases, V lost 2 bases, and 4 bases had no gene match. CDR3 size: 15 residues. Germline V lookup: CDR1 SGHTA, CDR2 FQGTGA. CDR3 in amino acids: CASSLDPSGSYEQYF. The CDR3 DNA sequence: TGTGCCAGCAGCTTAGACCCTAGCGGCTCCTACGAGCAGTACTTC.

This chain uses TRBV23-1 with TRBJ1-5; the D gene is possibly TRBD1 (6 bases). TRBV23-1 belongs to the ORF category, with a function that is uncertain. The V gene lost 2 bases and the J gene lost 4 bases, with 24 bases spanning the gap. The CDR3 has 19 amino acids. For the CDR3, the DNA is TGCGCCAGCAGTCAAAAACAGGACTTTGGGGGGGGGCGAAATCAGCCCCAGCATTTT. Protein product: CASSQKQDFGGGRNQPQHF.

The chain combines TRBV7-9 with TRBJ2-7, with 7 bases lining up with TRBD2. CDR1 SEHNR and CDR2 FQNEAQ come from the germline V gene (reference sequence). This CDR3 is 14 amino acids long. The junction had 5 bases not matched to a gene; V was cut back by 1 base and J by 5 bases. CDR3 loop: CASSLGGRGHEQYF. The CDR3 DNA reads TGTGCCAGCAGCTTAGGCGGGAGAGGCCACGAGCAGTACTTC.

The gene calls are TRBV18 and TRBJ1-5, with D possibly being TRBD1 (5 bases). Trimming took off 2 bases at V and 4 bases at J, with 15 bases between the two ends. Germline V CDR1 and CDR2: KGHSH, LQKENI. The CDR3 contains 16 residues. CDR3 bases: TGTGCCAGCTCACCATATCAGGGCGCCGAGAATCAGCCCCAGCATTTT. Protein sequence: CASSPYQGAENQPQHF.

This clone was picked up one time. V usage is TRBV19 and J usage is TRBJ1-1, with D tentatively TRBD1 (5 bases). Germline assignment: CDR1 LNHDA and CDR2 SQIVND (reference sequence). V was shortened by 4 bases and J by 4 bases, with 19 bases between the two germline ends. This CDR3 comprises 16 residues. CDR3 DNA sequence: TGTGCCAGTAGTACCATAGAAGGGGCATGGGGCACTGAAGCTTTCTTT. Amino acid sequence: CASSTIEGAWGTEAFF.

About this clone: The same CDR3 is also encoded by other DNA sequences in this sample. This chain links TRBV27 with TRBJ2-7, with D possibly matching TRBD1 (6 bases). Trimming took off 3 bases at V and 3 bases at J, with 9 bases between the two ends. The CDR3 extends over 13 amino acids. From germline, CDR1 is MNHEY and CDR2 SMNVEV (reference sequence). DNA for the CDR3: TGTGCCAGCAGTTTCGAGACAGGCTACGAGCAGTACTTC. Residues: CASSFETGYEQYF.

In DNA, the CDR3 is TGTGCCAGCGGGGGAGGAAGCACAGATACGCAGTATTTT. Amino acids: CASGGGSTDTQYF. V usage is TRBV7-3 and J usage is TRBJ2-3; D might be TRBD2 (6 bases). Trimming pared 8 bases from V and 0 bases from J, leaving 9 bases between. The V gene's germline CDR1 is SGHTA and CDR2 FQGTGA. This CDR3 is 13 amino acids long.

The rearrangement joins TRBV5-1 to TRBJ2-1; 8 bases agree with TRBD2. This CDR3 comprises 16 residues. Trimming cost V 2 bases and J 8 bases; bases outside gene matches: 12. Germline CDR1 and CDR2: SGHRS and YFSETQ. The CDR3 protein is CASSFERENFGDEQFF. The CDR3 DNA follows: TGCGCCAGCAGCTTCGAGCGGGAGAATTTTGGGGATGAGCAGTTCTTC.

J is TRBJ2-3 and V is TRBV7-2, with TRBD2 as a possible D gene (5 bases). The germline CDR1 and CDR2 sequences are SGHTA and FQGNSA. V lost 5 bases, J lost 6 bases, and 15 bases lay in between. This CDR3 has 14 residues. The DNA for the CDR3 is TGTGCCAGCAGCCTAATGCCACTAGGGGATACGCAGTATTTT. This codes for CASSLMPLGDTQYF.

The rearrangement links TRBV28 to TRBJ2-7; TRBD1 might be the D (6 bases). Trimming removed 5 bases at V and 2 bases at J, with 13 bases between. CDR1 and CDR2 (germline): MDHEN, SYDVKM. The CDR3 has 14 amino acids. CDR3 in amino acids: CASSEQGFTYEQYF. Here the CDR3 DNA reads TGTGCCAGCAGTGAACAGGGATTCACCTACGAGCAGTACTTC.

The chain links TRBV6-5 to TRBJ2-5; 14 nucleotides line up with TRBD2. The end of the DNA aligns better with TRBJ2-7, so the J call may be wrong. Germline values: CDR1 MNHEY, CDR2 SVGAGI. The length of the CDR3 is 15 residues. CDR3 nucleotides: TGTGCCAGCTCAGGGACTAGCGGGGGTCCCTACGAGCAGTACTTC. It translates to CASSGTSGGPYEQYF.

This clone appeared a single time. The chain combines TRBV27 with TRBJ1-1; 9 bases line up with TRBD1. Unmatched junction bases numbered 8, after V lost 6 bases and J lost 3 bases. The germline gives CDR1 MNHEY, CDR2 SMNVEV (reference sequence). This CDR3 spans 15 amino acids. The CDR3, as DNA: TGTGCCAGCAGAACAGGGGGCCGGGTGTACACTGAAGCTTTCTTT. It is translated as CASRTGGRVYTEAFF.

The gene calls are TRBV18 and TRBJ2-1; the D gene is possibly TRBD2 (5 bases). This CDR3 comprises 14 residues. V was clipped by 2 bases and J by 4 bases, with 9 bases between them. CDR1 KGHSH and CDR2 LQKENI come from the germline V gene. CDR3 in amino acids: CASSPSDYYNEQFF. The CDR3 region has the DNA TGTGCCAGCTCACCATCCGACTATTACAATGAGCAGTTCTTC.

The chain carries TRBV28 and TRBJ2-7; 9 bases are a match to TRBD1. There are 13 residues in the CDR3. V lost 5 bases and J lost 6; bases outside the gene matches: 5. Germline V gives CDR1 MDHEN, CDR2 SYDVKM. CDR3 nucleotide sequence: TGTGCCAGCAGTGTATACAGGGGGCTCGAGCAGTACTTC. It translates to CASSVYRGLEQYF.

The chain carries TRBV5-1 and TRBJ1-6, with D perhaps TRBD1 (5 bases). Trimming pared 0 bases from V and 6 bases from J, leaving 22 bases between. Germline lookup yields CDR1 SGHRS and CDR2 YFSETQ. CDR3 length equals 19 residues. As DNA, the CDR3 is TGCGCCAGCAGCTTGGTTGGACATTGGAGCCGAACTGCTAATTCACCCCTCCACTTT. Its translation: CASSLVGHWSRTANSPLHF.

V gene TRBV12-5 combines with J gene TRBJ1-1, with TRBD1 as a possible D gene (5 bases). Deletions cut 1 base from V and 2 bases from J, with 8 bases between. The V gene's germline CDR1 is LGHNT and CDR2 FRNRAP. The CDR3 has 14 amino acids. The CDR3 bases are TGTGCTAGTGGTTTGGACAGGCCCAACACTGAAGCTTTCTTT. Its protein is CASGLDRPNTEAFF.

This rearrangement joins TRBV4-1 to TRBJ2-5; D may be TRBD1 (6 bases). The J call may be mistaken, given a closer DNA end match to TRBJ2-7. The CDR3 has 15 amino acids. The germline CDR1 and CDR2 sequences are MGHRA and YSYEKL. The CDR3 DNA reads TGCGCCAGCAGCCCAACAGGCAGGGGCTCCTACGAGCAGTACTTC. As protein: CASSPTGRGSYEQYF.

The chain is built from TRBV15 and TRBJ1-5; D gene ambiguous. Germline V CDR1 and CDR2: LNHNV, YYDKDF (reference sequence). V lost 1 base, J lost 7 bases, and 11 bases lay in between. The CDR3 loop spans 14 amino acids. CDR3 loop: CATSRGEINQPQHF. The CDR3 DNA reads TGTGCCACCAGCAGAGGAGAGATAAACCAGCCCCAGCATTTT.

This chain links TRBV11-2 with TRBJ2-7; D not certain. CDR3 length: 14 residues. The germline V gene has CDR1 SGHAT and CDR2 FQNNGV. V dropped 1 base and J dropped 3 bases, with 10 bases sitting between them. For the CDR3, the DNA is TGTGCCAGCAGCTTAGTTGGCAGTTTCTACGAGCAGTACTTC. Translating gives CASSLVGSFYEQYF.

The rearrangement joins TRBV10-3 to TRBJ1-1; 9 positions match TRBD1. The germline CDR1 and CDR2 sequences are ENHRY and SYGVKD. J lost 11 bases, V lost 5 bases, and 3 bases had no gene match. This CDR3 region has 11 residues. The CDR3 nucleotides are TGTGCCATCAGTAGGACAGGGGAGGCTTTCTTT. Amino acids: CAISRTGEAFF.

The chain combines TRBV30 with TRBJ2-5; 11 bases fit TRBD1. The J call may be in error: the DNA end matches TRBJ2-7 better. This CDR3 region has 14 residues. Germline CDR1 is GTSNPN and CDR2 is SVGIG (reference sequence). The CDR3 nucleotides are TGTGCCTGGAGTCGGGACAGGGGGACCTACGAGCAGTACTTC. Protein sequence: CAWSRDRGTYEQYF.